This entry is about one TCR beta chain. What it binds is unknown. The time point denotes: week 5, during vaccination. In every dose of vaccine, 300 ug of mutant IDH1 20-mer peptide was given alongside topical imiquimod. This entry comes from a study of a mutant IDH1 vaccine in newly diagnosed glioma. Study context: Previous care, which was radiotherapy, temozolomide, or both, most often involved both.

V dropped 5 bases and J dropped 0; count of bases not matched to a gene: 9. The germline CDR1 and CDR2 sequences are LNHDA and SQIVND (reference sequence). The CDR3 is 16 residues long. Profiled with immunoSEQ multiplex PCR; TCRdb holds only in-frame clones, not every one. The table shows about 37,000 clones, with around 83% occurring only once. This receptor was identified in a young man with glioma. The V gene is TRBV19, the J gene TRBJ2-5, with 7 positions matching TRBD2. The material sequenced was PBMCs, taken from a glioma patient whose treatment included an IDH1 peptide vaccine. CDR3 coding DNA: TGTGCCAGTAGTGGGGCCAGCGGGGTTTACCAAGAGACCCAGTACTTC. It encodes CASSGASGVYQETQYF.